These 14 T cell receptor beta chains were all obtained from the same sample, sequenced in a study of OX40 agonist ivuxolimab in advanced cancers. The repertoire was sequenced with immunoSEQ multiplex PCR; TCRdb's copy has only in-frame clones and lacks some. The sample includes roughly 150,000 clones, approximately 94% seen only once; the top ten take about 0.3%. Sequences were derived from CD4+ or CD8+ T cells sorted from blood, sampled in a trial of the OX40 agonist ivuxolimab. The receptors come from an adult with an advanced solid tumor such as melanoma, head and neck, liver or kidney cancer.

The gene calls are TRBV7-8 and TRBJ2-7; TRBD2 might be the D (6 bases). In germline, CDR1 is SGHVS, CDR2 FQNEAQ. The CDR3 loop spans 14 amino acids. V was cut by 1 base and J by 4 bases, with 11 bases left in between. The CDR3 protein is CASSLGLAYYEQYF. Written as DNA, the CDR3 is TGTGCCAGCAGCTTAGGTCTAGCGTATTACGAGCAGTACTTC. The complete variable domain, with remaining parts taken from reference TRBV7-8 and TRBJ2-7, reads GAGVSQSPRYKVAKRGQDVALRCDPISGHVSLFWYQQALGQGPEFLTYFQNEAQLDKSGLPSDRFFAERPEGSVSTLKIQRTQQEDSAVYLCASSLGLAYYEQYFGPGTRLTVT.

CDR3 nucleotides: TGTGCCAGCAGCTCCACTGAAGCTTTCTTT. It translates to CASSSTEAFF. The chain joins TRBV7-9 to TRBJ1-1, with D unclear. CDR3 length: 10 amino acids. V was pared by 4 bases and J by 4 bases, with 1 base between. Germline CDR1 is SEHNR and CDR2 is FQNEAQ (reference sequence). The variable domain in full, with the rest retrieved from reference TRBV7-9 and TRBJ1-1, is DTGVSQNPRHKITKRGQNVTFRCDPISEHNRLYWYRQTLGQGPEFLTYFQNEAQLEKSRLLSDRFSAERPKGSFSTLEIQRTEQGDSAMYLCASSSTEAFFGQGTRLTVV.

The rearrangement links TRBV29-1 to TRBJ1-4; 7 bases are shared with TRBD1. V was clipped by 7 bases and J by 2 bases; unmatched bases: 10. The V gene's germline CDR1 is SQVTM and CDR2 ANQGSEA. The CDR3 covers 15 residues. CDR3 protein: CSALGQALTNEKLFF. CDR3 coding DNA: TGCAGCGCTCTTGGACAGGCCCTCACTAATGAAAAACTGTTTTTT.

The chain employs TRBV7-9 and TRBJ2-1; unclear D gene. CDR3 size: 13 residues. V lost 7 bases to trimming and J lost 9 bases, with 16 bases between them. Per the germline V gene, CDR1 is SEHNR and CDR2 is FQNEAQ (reference sequence). The CDR3 sequence is CASKKSRMVEQFF. CDR3 bases: TGTGCCAGCAAAAAATCGAGGATGGTTGAGCAGTTCTTC.

Only one count was recorded for this clone. J is TRBJ2-7 and V is TRBV6-6; 7 nucleotides agree with TRBD1. V lost 7 bases, J lost 7 bases, and 13 bases stayed unmatched. CDR3 length: 14 residues. Germline CDR1 MNHNY, CDR2 SVGAGI (reference sequence). CDR3 nucleotide sequence: TGTGCCAGCAACCAACAGGGGCTCCTATGGGAGCAGTACTTC. Translation: CASNQQGLLWEQYF.

The chain uses TRBV2 and TRBJ1-1; D not certain. The CDR3 is 12 residues long. V gave up 7 bases and J gave up 3 bases, with 9 bases separating them. Germline values: CDR1 SNHLY, CDR2 FYNNEI. The CDR3 is CASTGLDTEAFF. CDR3 in DNA: TGTGCCAGCACTGGGTTGGACACTGAAGCTTTCTTT.

On this clone itself: This sample also contains other DNA sequences that code for the same CDR3. The chain links TRBV5-1 to TRBJ2-7, with D perhaps TRBD1 (5 bases). From germline, CDR1 is SGHRS and CDR2 YFSETQ. V was clipped by 0 bases and J by 2 bases, with 12 bases between them. The length of the CDR3 is 15 residues. DNA for the CDR3: TGCGCCAGCAGCTTGGACGGGCAGGGAACCTACGAGCAGTACTTC. This encodes CASSLDGQGTYEQYF.

The chain combines TRBV6-4 with TRBJ1-5; no firm D call. This CDR3 contains 15 residues. V was shortened by 3 bases and J by 0 bases, with 9 bases between the two germline ends. Germline values: CDR1 MRHNA, CDR2 SNTAGT. The CDR3 DNA follows: TGTGCCAGCAGTGAACAGCCCTTTAGCAATCAGCCCCAGCATTTT. Its translation is CASSEQPFSNQPQHF.

The chain employs TRBV15 and TRBJ2-1, with a tentative D call TRBD1 (6 bases). The ends were cut back, 6 bases at V and 0 bases at J, with 15 bases in the middle. The CDR3 length is 16 residues. Germline CDR1 LNHNV, CDR2 YYDKDF (reference sequence). The CDR3 DNA reads as TGTGCCACCAGGGTAGGGGGTTCGACCTCCTACAATGAGCAGTTCTTC. Residues: CATRVGGSTSYNEQFF.

The rearrangement links TRBV4-3 to TRBJ1-1; possible D gene TRBD1, 6 bases. The CDR3 covers 15 residues. V gave up 0 bases and J gave up 3 bases, with 11 bases separating them. Germline V gene lookup returns CDR1 LGHNA and CDR2 YSLEER. The CDR3 protein is CASSQDGRGHTEAFF. The CDR3, as DNA: TGCGCCAGCAGCCAAGATGGTCGGGGGCACACTGAAGCTTTCTTT.

The chain is built from TRBV28 and TRBJ1-1; 8 bases agree with TRBD1. This CDR3 contains 21 residues. Trimming at V came to 3 bases and at J to 2 bases, leaving 23 bases not matched to a gene. The V gene's germline CDR1 is MDHEN and CDR2 SYDVKM. The CDR3 loop reads CASSFGPWQGARPGLNTEAFF. CDR3 in DNA: TGTGCCAGCAGTTTTGGCCCCTGGCAGGGGGCGCGTCCCGGCTTAAACACTGAAGCTTTCTTT.

The chain has TRBV7-2 and TRBJ2-1; D unclear. This CDR3 is 12 amino acids long. V lost 1 base to trimming and J lost 9 bases, with 7 bases between them. Looked up from germline, CDR1 is SGHTA and CDR2 is FQGNSA. CDR3: CASSLVVSEQFF. CDR3 coding DNA: TGTGCCAGCAGCTTAGTTGTCAGTGAGCAGTTCTTC.

The CDR3 loop is CASKVGTALWQYF. The CDR3 DNA sequence: TGTGCCAGCAAAGTGGGGACGGCGCTTTGGCAGTACTTC. V gene TRBV6-1 combines with J gene TRBJ2-7, with D possibly called TRBD1 or TRBD2 (5 bases each). V was shortened by 7 bases and J by 9 bases, with 19 bases between the two germline ends. The CDR3 has 13 amino acids. CDR1 and CDR2 from the germline V gene are MNHNS and SASEGT.

The chain recombines TRBV19 with TRBJ2-7; maybe TRBD2 (6 bases). V was trimmed by 4 bases and J by 2 bases, leaving 15 bases between them. Looked up from germline, CDR1 is LNHDA and CDR2 is SQIVND (reference sequence). The CDR3 is made up of 15 amino acids. CDR3: CASSTGTPPTYEQYF. DNA of the CDR3: TGTGCCAGTAGTACGGGGACTCCACCAACCTACGAGCAGTACTTC.